Following are 8 T cell receptor beta chains from one sample sequenced in a study of OX40 agonist ivuxolimab in advanced cancers. TCRdb's copy holds only in-frame clones and misses some; the assay was immunoSEQ multiplex PCR. The table shows approximately 60,000 clones, with 83% occurring only once. The input for sequencing was CD4+ or CD8+ T cells sorted from blood, taken in a trial of the OX40 agonist ivuxolimab. These receptors all stem from an adult with an advanced solid tumor such as melanoma, head and neck, liver or kidney cancer.

The V gene is TRBV29-1, the J gene TRBJ2-3; 10 bases line up with TRBD1. CDR3 length: 14 residues. After removal of 8 bases from V and 0 bases from J, the junction contained 5 bases not matched to a gene. Germline CDR1 reads SQVTM; CDR2 reads ANQGSEA. This CDR3 reads CSFWDRGSTDTQYF. CDR3 sequence (DNA): TGCAGCTTCTGGGACAGGGGTAGCACAGATACGCAGTATTTT.

The chain employs TRBV11-3 and TRBJ2-6; 8 nucleotides line up with TRBD1. The germline V gene has CDR1 SGHNT and CDR2 YENEEA. The CDR3 totals 16 residues. J gave up 2 bases and V 1 base, and 1 base lay outside the gene matches. CDR3 in DNA: TGTGCCAGCAGCTTAGGGACAGGGCCTGGGGCCAACGTCCTGACTTTC. It is translated as CASSLGTGPGANVLTF.

CDR3 in amino acids: CASSEPGLTRANTGELFF. DNA of the CDR3: TGTGCCAGCAGTGAACCTGGTTTGACCAGGGCGAACACCGGGGAGCTGTTTTTT. The J gene is TRBJ2-2, the V gene TRBV6-1; D might be TRBD1 (5 bases). Per germline, CDR1 MNHNS and CDR2 SASEGT. CDR3 size: 18 residues. The V and J ends lost 2 bases and 0 bases respectively, with 16 bases between them.

The rearrangement joins TRBV7-9 to TRBJ1-4; weak D call: TRBD1 (6 bases). V was clipped by 1 base and J by 8 bases, with 8 bases between them. The CDR3 runs to 13 residues. The germline V gene has CDR1 SEHNR and CDR2 FQNEAQ (reference sequence). The CDR3 here is CASSLERGEKLFF. CDR3 in DNA: TGTGCCAGCAGCTTAGAGAGGGGGGAAAAACTGTTTTTT.

This chain links TRBV7-2 with TRBJ2-3, with 9 nucleotides matching TRBD1. V dropped 4 bases and J dropped 3; count of bases not matched to a gene: 2. The length of the CDR3 is 14 residues. Germline CDR1 reads SGHTA; CDR2 reads FQGNSA. CDR3 loop: CASSSGQGTDTQYF. In DNA form, the CDR3 reads TGTGCCAGCAGCTCCGGACAGGGGACAGATACGCAGTATTTT.

V and J are TRBV11-2 and TRBJ2-5; 11 bases align to TRBD1. The ends lost 5 bases at V and 5 bases at J; junction bases unmatched: 10. CDR1 and CDR2 (germline): SGHAT, FQNNGV. This CDR3 is built from 16 residues. The DNA of the CDR3 is TGTGCCAGCAGCCCGACGGACAGGGGGCTGCGGGAGACCCAGTACTTC. Amino acid sequence: CASSPTDRGLRETQYF.

The rearrangement links TRBV5-3 to TRBJ2-5; TRBD1 matches 8 bases. TRBV5-3 is recorded as an ORF, its role being uncertain. V was pared by 8 bases and J by 4 bases, with 10 bases of the junction left unmatched. The CDR3 totals 14 residues. The CDR3 nucleotides are TGTGCCAGCAGAACAGGGACAGGCCCAGAGACCCAGTACTTC. Residues: CASRTGTGPETQYF.

CDR3 loop: CASKETVAAFF. The CDR3 DNA reads as TGTGCCAGCAAAGAGACAGTAGCGGCTTTCTTT. The chain recombines TRBV2 with TRBJ1-1; possibly TRBD1 for D (5 bases). The CDR3 sequence is 11 residues long. The germline V gene has CDR1 SNHLY and CDR2 FYNNEI. Trimming cost V 7 bases and J 11 bases, with 14 bases left between them.